Below, one T cell receptor (beta chain) is given with its context. Its target is not known. Germline V gene data show CDR1 as SEHNR and CDR2 as FQNEAQ (reference sequence). The CDR3 spans 14 residues. V gave up 6 bases and J gave up 8 bases, with 16 bases separating them. The source of the sample is a study of T cell responses to AZD1222 COVID-19 vaccine. General study results and limits: Reportedly, nearly half the spike-specific TCRs target unmutated variant regions.

Only in-frame clones appear in the TCRdb table, and some are missing; sequencing was by immunoSEQ multiplex PCR. The table shows about 100,000 clones, with 87% occurring only once. The chain has TRBV7-9 and TRBJ1-4; a weak D match, TRBD1 (5 bases). The TCR originated in an adult who received the AZD1222 COVID-19 vaccine. Source: peripheral blood, taken 28 days after the second AZD1222 dose. CDR3 region: CASRTQGSGEKLFF. The CDR3 DNA reads TGTGCCAGCAGAACCCAGGGCTCGGGGGAAAAACTGTTTTTT. Complete variable domain (other parts from reference TRBV7-9 and TRBJ1-4): DTGVSQNPRHKITKRGQNVTFRCDPISEHNRLYWYRQTLGQGPEFLTYFQNEAQLEKSRLLSDRFSAERPKGSFSTLEIQRTEQGDSAMYLCASRTQGSGEKLFFGSGTQLSVL.